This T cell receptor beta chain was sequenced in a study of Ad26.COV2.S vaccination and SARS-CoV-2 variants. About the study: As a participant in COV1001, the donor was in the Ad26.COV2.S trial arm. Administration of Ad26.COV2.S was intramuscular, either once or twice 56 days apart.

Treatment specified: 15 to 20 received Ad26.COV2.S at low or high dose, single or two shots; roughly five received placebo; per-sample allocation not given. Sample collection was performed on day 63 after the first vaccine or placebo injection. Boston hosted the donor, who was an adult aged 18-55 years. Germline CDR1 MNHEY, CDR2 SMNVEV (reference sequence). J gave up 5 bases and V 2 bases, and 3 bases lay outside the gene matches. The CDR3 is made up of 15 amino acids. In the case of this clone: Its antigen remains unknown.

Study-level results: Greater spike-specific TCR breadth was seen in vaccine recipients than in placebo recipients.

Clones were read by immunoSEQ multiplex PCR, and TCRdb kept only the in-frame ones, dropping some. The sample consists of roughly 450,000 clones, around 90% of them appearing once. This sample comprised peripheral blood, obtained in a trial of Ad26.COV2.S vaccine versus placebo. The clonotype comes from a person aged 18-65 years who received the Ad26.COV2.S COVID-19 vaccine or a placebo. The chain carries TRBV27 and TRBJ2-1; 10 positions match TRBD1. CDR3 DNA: TGTGCCAGCAGTTTACGGGACAGGGGAAACAATGAGCAGTTCTTC. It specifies CASSLRDRGNNEQFF.